A selection of T cell receptor beta chains follows, all from one sample in a study of PD-1 blockade in classical Hodgkin lymphoma. Profiling relied on immunoSEQ multiplex PCR, and the TCRdb table lists in-frame clones only, not all of them. Of 80,000 to 95,000 clones in the sample, about 83% were seen once. Sequenced material: peripheral blood mononuclear cells (PBMCs), taken before the fourth cycle of nivolumab. The receptors stem from a human donor with classical Hodgkin lymphoma. CDR3s include the opening cysteine and the closing phenylalanine or tryptophan. D genes are given only for firm matches. Some rows mark clone size as missing; the rest say once, few, many or name a class of expanded clone.

CDR3 DNA,CDR3 protein,clone size,D gene,V gene,J gene
TGTGCCAGCAGCGCCTATAGCGGGGACACAGATACGCAGTATTTT,CASSAYSGDTDTQYF,.,TRBD2,TRBV11-3,TRBJ2-3
TGTGCCAGCAGCTCAAGCGGCCCCGTCACTGTTGAGCAGTTCTTC,CASSSSGPVTVEQFF,.,.,TRBV7-2,TRBJ2-1
TGTGCCAGCAGCTTAGCGGGGGGGTGGAACACTGAAGCTTTCTTT,CASSLAGGWNTEAFF,.,.,TRBV7-9,TRBJ1-1
TGTGCCAGCAGCTACCTTCCAGTGGTTGGGAATTCCTACGAGCAGTACTTC,CASSYLPVVGNSYEQYF,.,.,TRBV5-6,TRBJ2-7
TGCGCCAGCATCTGTGGGGATAGCAATCAGCCCCAGCATTTT,CASICGDSNQPQHF,.,.,TRBV10-1,TRBJ1-5
TGCAGCGTTTCAGGAGTGAACACTGAAGCTTTCTTT,CSVSGVNTEAFF,.,.,TRBV29-1,TRBJ1-1
TGTGCCAGCAGTGTAAACCCCACGGATACGCAGTATTTT,CASSVNPTDTQYF,.,.,TRBV14,TRBJ2-3
TGTGCCAGCAGCCTAGACAGGTACACTGAAGCTTTCTTT,CASSLDRYTEAFF,.,.,TRBV7-2,TRBJ1-1
TGTGCCAGTAGTACCCCGGCAGGGGTAAACTATGGCTACACCTTC,CASSTPAGVNYGYTF,.,.,TRBV19,TRBJ1-2
TGCGCCAGCAGCTTCCTTGGGTCCCAAGAGACCCAGTACTTC,CASSFLGSQETQYF,.,.,TRBV5-1,TRBJ2-5
TGTGCCAGCAGTGAAGCTAGTAGCGGGAGGTTGAATGAGCAGTTCTTC,CASSEASSGRLNEQFF,few,TRBD2,TRBV2,TRBJ2-1
TGTGCCAGCAGTCGGACTCCAGGGCGCGAGCAGTACTTC,CASSRTPGREQYF,.,.,TRBV6-5,TRBJ2-7
TGTGCCATCGGGGGTACAGGGTTTGACGAGCAGTACTTC,CAIGGTGFDEQYF,.,.,TRBV10-3,TRBJ2-7
TGTGCCAGCAGCTTGGGGTCAACTAGGGGGCAAGAGACCCAGTACTTC,CASSLGSTRGQETQYF,.,.,TRBV5-4,TRBJ2-5
TGTGCCAGCAGCCGAGACCGTGAGCAGTTCTTC,CASSRDREQFF,once,.,TRBV5-4,TRBJ2-1
TGTGCCAGCAGCTTGGGACGGAGGATTGCCTATGGCTACACCTTC,CASSLGRRIAYGYTF,once,.,TRBV7-8,TRBJ1-2
TGTGCCAGCAGCTTAGTGGCAAGCGGTGGGCGGGAGACCCAGTACTTC,CASSLVASGGRETQYF,.,.,TRBV11-2,TRBJ2-5
TGTGCCACCGGACAGGGGGTAATGAACACTGAAGCTTTCTTT,CATGQGVMNTEAFF,once,TRBD1,TRBV28,TRBJ1-1